This passage covers 12 T cell receptor beta chains from one sample sequenced in a study of T cells in Graves' hyperthyroidism and ophthalmopathy. Amplified TCR beta CDR3 regions derived from RNA transcripts. When the TCR CDR3 underwent first-round RT-PCR, the HTBI primer set was used. One entry per CDR3 protein, called by TCRdb with MiXCR from the multiplex PCR reads. The data show just under 750,000 distinct CDR3 sequences, with about 35% seen just once and approximately 31% held by the top ten. The sample taken for sequencing was blood. The receptors come from a middle-aged woman with Graves' hyperthyroidism.

This clonotype was counted only a few times. The J gene is TRBJ1-6, the V gene TRBV7-2; 8 nucleotides align to TRBD1. The CDR3 extends over 15 amino acids. Germline values: CDR1 SGHTA, CDR2 FQGNSA. Unmatched junction bases numbered 5, after V lost 2 bases and J lost 8 bases. CDR3 sequence reads: CASSLRNRGYSPLHF. CDR3 bases: TGTGCCAGCAGCTTACGGAACAGGGGGTATTCACCCCTCCACTTT.

This clonotype was picked up many times. The junction and the germline gene differ at one end; a read error may be behind it. The chain has TRBV10-3 and TRBJ2-5, with D perhaps matching TRBD2 (6 bases). The CDR3 loop spans 15 amino acids. Germline CDR1 is ENHRY and CDR2 is SYGVKD. The CDR3 loop is CAISRSGGLQVTQYF. CDR3 nucleotides: TGTGCCATCAGCCGGTCCGGGGGACTCCAAGTGACCCAGTACTTC.

This clonotype came up many times. The chain carries TRBV25-1 and TRBJ1-1, with 7 bases matching TRBD1. Germline lookup yields CDR1 MGHDK and CDR2 SYGVNS. The CDR3 length is 15 residues. V trimming: 1 base; J trimming: 3 bases; junction bases outside the gene matches: 5. DNA of the CDR3: TGTGCCAGCAGTGAATCCTTTAGGGGGCACACTGAAGCTTTCTTT. Translation gives CASSESFRGHTEAFF.

CDR3 region: CASRGGGWVAETQYF. The DNA for the CDR3 is TGTGCCAGCAGGGGAGGAGGGTGGGTGGCAGAGACCCAGTACTTC. This rearrangement joins TRBV7-9 to TRBJ2-5; perhaps TRBD2 as D (6 bases). The CDR3 contains 15 residues. The V end was cut by 6 bases, the J end by 4 bases, with 18 bases between. Germline loops: CDR1 SEHNR, CDR2 FQNEAQ (reference sequence).

The chain recombines TRBV20-1 with TRBJ2-5, with 7 bases lining up with TRBD2. The CDR3 contains 13 residues. The germline CDR1 and CDR2 sequences are DFQATT and SNEGSKA (reference sequence). V was pared by 6 bases and J by 9 bases, with 13 bases of the junction left unmatched. DNA of the CDR3: TGCAGTGCGGCAGCCCAGCGGGATCAGCCCCAGTACTTC. Translated, it gives CSAAAQRDQPQYF.

This clonotype was seen a few times. The chain joins TRBV5-6 to TRBJ2-7, with 12 bases identical to TRBD1. The CDR3 is 14 amino acids. CDR1 and CDR2 from the germline V gene are SGHDT and YYEEEE. V was pared by 6 bases and J by 4 bases, with 5 bases of the junction left unmatched. For the CDR3, the DNA is TGTGCCAGCAACCCGGGACAGGGGGCGTACGAGCAGTACTTC. It codes for CASNPGQGAYEQYF.

This clonotype was counted ten times or more. The V gene is TRBV25-1, the J gene TRBJ1-2; unclear D gene. V was pared by 2 bases and J by 0 bases, with 10 bases between. Germline CDR1 reads MGHDK; CDR2 reads SYGVNS. This CDR3 has 15 amino acids. The CDR3 is CASSERVGTNYGYTF. The CDR3 DNA is TGTGCCAGCAGTGAACGTGTAGGGACTAACTATGGCTACACCTTC.

The chain links TRBV25-1 to TRBJ2-7; D is unclear. Trimming stripped 8 bases from V and 0 bases from J, with 17 bases between. The CDR3 spans 15 residues. CDR1 and CDR2 from the germline V gene are MGHDK and SYGVNS. DNA of the CDR3: TGTGCCAGCTTATTGAGACCGGCCTTCTCCTACGAGCAGTACTTC. Its protein product is CASLLRPAFSYEQYF.

On this clonotype: This may be a read error: a much more frequent sequence differs by one nucleotide. The rearrangement uses TRBV7-9 and TRBJ1-2; a weak D match, TRBD1 (5 bases). V was cut by 5 bases and J by 8 bases, with 18 bases left in between. The CDR3 consists of 14 residues. CDR1 and CDR2 (germline): SEHNR, FQNEAQ (reference sequence). The DNA for the CDR3 is TGTGCCAGCAGCAAAGGGGCCTCTATCTGGGGCTACACCTTC. Amino acids: CASSKGASIWGYTF.

The chain employs TRBV19 and TRBJ2-7; TRBD1 or TRBD2 may be the D gene (7 bases each). The germline CDR1 and CDR2 sequences are LNHDA and SQIVND (reference sequence). V was pared by 4 bases and J by 3 bases, with 16 bases between. CDR3 length: 15 residues. The CDR3 sequence: CASSSSGTVFYEQYF. CDR3 DNA sequence: TGTGCCAGTAGTAGCAGCGGGACAGTGTTCTACGAGCAGTACTTC.

This clonotype was seen more than once but under ten times. The chain links TRBV11-2 to TRBJ2-6, with no clear D. In germline, CDR1 is SGHAT, CDR2 FQNNGV. Trimming left V 6 bases short and J 0 bases short, with 21 bases between. The CDR3 covers 19 residues. CDR3 bases: TGTGCCAGCAGTTCTCCTCGAAAGGGATTGCGCTCTGGGGCCAACGTCCTGACTTTC. Its translation is CASSSPRKGLRSGANVLTF.

The chain links TRBV7-9 to TRBJ2-7, with 8 bases that match TRBD2. The V gene end was trimmed by 11 bases and the J gene end by 0 bases; junction bases not matched to a gene: 9. This CDR3 contains 14 residues. Germline CDR1 SEHNR, CDR2 FQNEAQ (reference sequence). The CDR3 nucleotides read TGTGCCTGGAGTAAAAGCGGGAGCTCCTACGAGCAGTACTTC. Translated: CAWSKSGSSYEQYF.